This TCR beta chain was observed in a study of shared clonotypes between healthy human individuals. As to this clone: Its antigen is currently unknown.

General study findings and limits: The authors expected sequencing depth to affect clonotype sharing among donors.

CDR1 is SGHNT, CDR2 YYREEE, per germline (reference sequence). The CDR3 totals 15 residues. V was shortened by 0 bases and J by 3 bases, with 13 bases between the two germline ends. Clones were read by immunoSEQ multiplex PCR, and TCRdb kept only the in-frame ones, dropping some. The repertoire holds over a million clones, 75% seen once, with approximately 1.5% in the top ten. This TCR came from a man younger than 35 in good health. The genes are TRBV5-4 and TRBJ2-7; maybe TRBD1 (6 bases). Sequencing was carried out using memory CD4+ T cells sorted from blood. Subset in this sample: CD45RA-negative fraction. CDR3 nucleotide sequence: TGTGCCAGCAGCTTGGGGGGACACGGCATCTACGAGCAGTACTTC. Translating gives CASSLGGHGIYEQYF.